These T cell receptor beta chains were read from a single sample in a study of T cell changes during pregnancy in multiple sclerosis. Sequencing was performed with immunoSEQ multiplex PCR; in TCRdb, only in-frame clones are kept and a portion is missing. The table includes about 29,000 clones, about 89% detected once. The source was CD8+ T cells from peripheral blood mononuclear cells, collected after pregnancy. The source is a female donor with multiple sclerosis, enrolled in a pregnancy study. Both conserved end residues are part of each CDR3. Each record gives: J gene, D gene, V gene, clone size, CDR3 protein, CDR3 DNA. D genes are given only for firm matches. A row's size may be missing; if present it is once, few, many or a size class.

TRBJ2-7,TRBD1,TRBV5-1,NA,CASSSETGEWGEQYF,TGCGCCAGCAGCTCCGAAACAGGGGAGTGGGGAGAGCAGTACTTC
TRBJ2-7,NA,TRBV28,NA,CASSSRLVTYEQYF,TGTGCCAGCAGTTCTCGACTAGTCACCTACGAGCAGTACTTC
TRBJ2-1,TRBD2,TRBV9,NA,CASSASGRALDEQFF,TGTGCCAGCAGCGCTAGCGGGAGGGCCTTAGATGAGCAGTTCTTC
TRBJ2-7,TRBD2,TRBV4-2,NA,CASSQVQREGFEQYF,TGTGCCAGCAGCCAAGTCCAGCGGGAGGGTTTCGAGCAGTACTTC
TRBJ2-2,TRBD2,TRBV5-1,NA,CASSLNPGLAGGRGELFF,TGCGCCAGCAGCTTGAACCCGGGACTAGCGGGAGGAAGGGGGGAGCTGTTTTTT
TRBJ1-1,NA,TRBV27,NA,CASSFNSPNTEAFF,TGTGCCAGCAGTTTCAACAGCCCGAACACTGAAGCTTTCTTT
TRBJ2-3,TRBD2,TRBV6-5,NA,CASSSIAGHSDTQYF,TGTGCCAGCAGTTCCATAGCGGGACACTCAGATACGCAGTATTTT
TRBJ1-1,TRBD1,TRBV25-1,NA,CASISGQGMAFF,TGTGCCAGCATTTCGGGACAGGGGATGGCTTTCTTT
TRBJ2-1,NA,TRBV4-1,NA,CASSQGLYNEQFF,TGCGCCAGCAGCCAGGGGCTTTACAATGAGCAGTTCTTC
TRBJ2-1,NA,TRBV5-4,NA,CASSSTGNEQFF,TGTGCCAGCAGTTCAACAGGGAATGAGCAGTTCTTC
TRBJ2-3,NA,TRBV4-3,NA,CASSQDWGSTDTQYF,TGCGCCAGCAGCCAAGATTGGGGCAGCACAGATACGCAGTATTTT
TRBJ2-1,NA,TRBV4-3,NA,CASSQDYRGSYNEQFF,TGCGCCAGCAGCCAAGATTATCGCGGGTCCTACAATGAGCAGTTCTTC
TRBJ1-2,NA,TRBV6-5,NA,CASSFAASYGYTF,TGTGCCAGCAGTTTCGCGGCTAGCTATGGCTACACCTTC
TRBJ2-2,TRBD2,TRBV7-9,once,CASSSGRLAGGVGELFF,TGTGCCAGCAGCTCGGGACGACTAGCGGGAGGGGTCGGGGAGCTGTTTTTT
TRBJ1-3,NA,TRBV4-3,once,CASSQDRSSGNTIYF,TGCGCCAGCAGCCAAGACAGGTCCTCTGGAAACACCATATATTTT
TRBJ1-3,TRBD1,TRBV9,NA,CASSKNTGVGNTIYF,TGTGCCAGCAGCAAAAATACAGGGGTCGGAAACACCATATATTTT
TRBJ2-1,NA,TRBV4-3,NA,CASSQDLTGSSYNEQFF,TGCGCCAGCAGCCAAGATCTTACGGGGAGCTCCTACAATGAGCAGTTCTTC
TRBJ2-7,NA,TRBV29-1,NA,CSVEATGGYEQYF,TGCAGCGTTGAGGCGACAGGAGGCTACGAGCAGTACTTC
TRBJ2-1,TRBD1,TRBV27,NA,CASSSRDRNEQFF,TGTGCCAGCAGTTCTCGGGACAGAAATGAGCAGTTCTTC
TRBJ1-2,NA,TRBV4-2,NA,CASSQPQENYGYTF,TGTGCCAGCAGCCAGCCACAGGAGAACTATGGCTACACCTTC
TRBJ1-1,NA,TRBV28,NA,CASSFQGLNTEAFF,TGTGCCAGCAGTTTCCAGGGGTTGAACACTGAAGCTTTCTTT
TRBJ1-1,NA,TRBV7-9,NA,CASSLAPHPKAFF,TGTGCCAGCAGCTTAGCCCCGCACCCTAAAGCTTTCTTT
TRBJ2-3,TRBD2,TRBV4-2,NA,CASSQEGPAGGSDTQYF,TGTGCCAGCAGCCAAGAGGGTCCAGCGGGAGGATCAGATACGCAGTATTTT
TRBJ2-2,TRBD1,TRBV9,NA,CASSVGQGARTGELFF,TGTGCCAGCAGCGTAGGGCAGGGGGCGCGAACCGGGGAGCTGTTTTTT
TRBJ2-6,NA,TRBV15,NA,CATSRDSPGTGANVLTF,TGTGCCACCAGCAGAGATAGCCCAGGGACTGGGGCCAACGTCCTGACTTTC
TRBJ2-7,TRBD2,TRBV19,NA,CASSSNSASGAYEQYF,TGTGCCAGTAGTAGTAATTCGGCTAGCGGGGCCTACGAGCAGTACTTC
TRBJ2-1,TRBD1,TRBV6-4,NA,CASSDSLGTDYNEQFF,TGTGCCAGCAGTGACTCCCTCGGGACAGACTACAATGAGCAGTTCTTC
TRBJ2-3,NA,TRBV19,once,CASSIGRTGADTQYF,TGTGCCAGTAGTATTGGCAGAACTGGAGCAGATACGCAGTATTTT
TRBJ1-2,NA,TRBV9,NA,CASSPPTERGYTF,TGTGCCAGCAGCCCTCCGACGGAGAGGGGCTACACCTTC
TRBJ2-1,TRBD1,TRBV10-3,NA,CAISEWGQGAGNEQFF,TGTGCCATCAGTGAGTGGGGACAGGGGGCAGGTAATGAGCAGTTCTTC
TRBJ2-7,TRBD2,TRBV5-1,NA,CASSLAGGPVTYEQYF,TGCGCCAGCAGCCTAGCGGGAGGGCCGGTAACCTACGAGCAGTACTTC
TRBJ2-5,TRBD2,TRBV11-3,NA,CAKGEGWQETQYF,TGTGCCAAAGGGGAGGGTTGGCAAGAGACCCAGTACTTC
TRBJ2-2,TRBD2,TRBV6-1,NA,CASSRLAEGPGELFF,TGTGCCAGCAGCCGACTAGCGGAGGGCCCCGGGGAGCTGTTTTTT
TRBJ2-7,TRBD2,TRBV7-9,once,CASSLQPSGRLYEQYF,TGTGCCAGCAGCTTACAGCCTAGCGGGAGGCTTTACGAGCAGTACTTC
TRBJ2-1,NA,TRBV7-9,NA,CASTESGLQYNEQFF,TGTGCCAGCACCGAGAGCGGACTACAGTACAATGAGCAGTTCTTC
TRBJ2-7,NA,TRBV7-2,NA,CASSPHSYEQYF,TGTGCCAGCAGCCCCCATAGCTACGAGCAGTACTTC
TRBJ2-7,NA,TRBV7-9,NA,CASSSVDPRGKLVYEQYF,TGTGCCAGCAGCTCCGTTGACCCCAGGGGAAAGCTCGTCTACGAGCAGTACTTC
TRBJ2-5,TRBD2,TRBV30,NA,CAWSGERESYRETQYF,TGTGCCTGGAGTGGTGAGCGGGAGAGTTACCGGGAGACCCAGTACTTC
TRBJ1-1,NA,TRBV5-4,NA,CASSHNSWTEAFF,TGTGCCAGCAGCCATAACAGTTGGACTGAAGCTTTCTTT
TRBJ2-7,NA,TRBV29-1,NA,CSVEIAGISSYEQYF,TGCAGCGTTGAGATTGCAGGGATCAGCTCCTACGAGCAGTACTTC
TRBJ2-1,NA,TRBV27,NA,CASGDYGQGMWDEQFF,TGTGCCAGCGGGGACTACGGACAGGGTATGTGGGATGAGCAGTTCTTC
TRBJ2-1,NA,TRBV6-5,NA,CASSQPGNEQFF,TGTGCCAGCAGTCAACCAGGGAATGAGCAGTTCTTC
TRBJ1-1,NA,TRBV4-3,NA,CASSHDRDMAWTEAFF,TGCGCCAGCAGCCACGACAGAGATATGGCGTGGACTGAAGCTTTCTTT
TRBJ2-7,NA,TRBV5-1,NA,CASSLTWTAGGEQYF,TGCGCCAGCAGCTTGACCTGGACAGCCGGAGGCGAGCAGTACTTC
TRBJ2-5,TRBD1,TRBV25-1,NA,CASSDPPGQGGETQYF,TGTGCCAGCAGTGACCCCCCGGGACAGGGAGGGGAGACCCAGTACTTC
TRBJ1-4,NA,TRBV6-1,NA,CASSEPVHREGEKLFF,TGTGCCAGCAGTGAACCCGTCCACAGGGAGGGGGAAAAACTGTTTTTT
TRBJ2-7,NA,TRBV13,NA,CASSLPAGYEQYF,TGTGCCAGCAGCTTGCCTGCCGGCTACGAGCAGTACTTC
TRBJ2-7,TRBD2,TRBV27,NA,CASSLNAGEVYEQYF,TGTGCCAGCAGTTTAAATGCGGGAGAGGTATACGAGCAGTACTTC
TRBJ2-1,TRBD2,TRBV19,NA,CASSIGLAGESNEQFF,TGTGCCAGTAGTATTGGACTAGCGGGAGAATCCAATGAGCAGTTCTTC
TRBJ2-7,TRBD2,TRBV30,NA,CAWGNSGTYEQYF,TGTGCCTGGGGTAATAGCGGGACCTACGAGCAGTACTTC
TRBJ1-5,TRBD1,TRBV4-2,NA,CASSQTGGEPFQPQHF,TGTGCCAGCAGCCAGACAGGGGGCGAACCCTTCCAGCCCCAGCATTTT
TRBJ2-1,TRBD2,TRBV30,once,CAWSVTSGNHEQFF,TGTGCCTGGAGTGTTACTAGCGGGAACCATGAGCAGTTCTTC
TRBJ2-7,NA,TRBV21-1,NA,CASSKGTSGRTSSYEQYF,TGTGCCAGCAGCAAAGGGACTAGCGGGAGGACGAGCTCCTACGAGCAGTACTTC
TRBJ1-1,NA,TRBV23-1,NA,CASSRGENTEAFF,TGCGCCAGCAGTCGGGGAGAGAACACTGAAGCTTTCTTT